The 23 T cell receptor beta chains in this list originate from one sample, sequenced in a study of cytomegalovirus exposure and HLA in healthy donors. Method: immunoSEQ multiplex PCR; TCRdb's copy keeps in-frame clones and lacks some. The sample contains a few hundred thousand clones, approximately 90% of which appear only once. The material sequenced was PBMCs. These receptors were collected from a woman between 18 and 29 years old in good health and CMV-seronegative.

The chain joins TRBV6-1 to TRBJ1-2; 8 bases fit TRBD1. Germline V gives CDR1 MNHNS, CDR2 SASEGT. V lost 4 bases and J lost 4; bases outside the gene matches: 8. This CDR3 has 15 residues. The CDR3 here is CASSAKTGVGYGYTF. In DNA, the CDR3 is TGTGCCAGCAGTGCCAAGACAGGGGTCGGCTATGGCTACACCTTC.

V is TRBV7-6 and J is TRBJ2-3, with 10 nucleotides matching TRBD2. The CDR3 is 17 amino acids. V lost 4 bases and J lost 0; bases outside the gene matches: 7. Germline V gives CDR1 SGHVS, CDR2 FNYEAQ. The CDR3 protein is CASSSALAGVSTDTQYF. The CDR3 bases are TGTGCCAGCAGCTCCGCTCTAGCGGGGGTTAGCACAGATACGCAGTATTTT. The full variable domain, completed using reference TRBV7-6 and TRBJ2-3, is GAGVSQSPRYKVTKRGQDVALRCDPISGHVSLYWYRQALGQGPEFLTYFNYEAQQDKSGLPNDRFSAERPEGSISTLTIQRTEQRDSAMYRCASSSALAGVSTDTQYFGPGTRLTVL.

V is TRBV28 and J is TRBJ2-3; TRBD2 might be the D (7 bases). Per germline, CDR1 MDHEN and CDR2 SYDVKM. Trimming removed 5 bases at V and 3 bases at J, with 24 bases between. This CDR3 has 18 residues. CDR3 loop: CASSRFAGGRGKTDTQYF. Written as DNA, the CDR3 is TGTGCCAGCAGTCGATTCGCCGGGGGGCGGGGAAAAACAGATACGCAGTATTTT.

The rearrangement uses TRBV29-1 and TRBJ1-1; D may be TRBD1 (6 bases). V was pared by 3 bases and J by 0 bases, with 14 bases between. Germline CDR1 SQVTM, CDR2 ANQGSEA. This CDR3 has 15 amino acids. The CDR3 DNA sequence: TGCAGCGTTGATGGCCCGACAGGCTTGAACACTGAAGCTTTCTTT. Translated, it gives CSVDGPTGLNTEAFF.

The rearrangement links TRBV7-2 to TRBJ2-7, with 11 bases identical to TRBD2. The CDR3 runs to 15 residues. Trimming took 6 bases from V and 3 from J; bases not matched to a gene: 7. Germline V gene lookup returns CDR1 SGHTA and CDR2 FQGNSA. CDR3 amino acids: CASSRTTSGSYEQYF. DNA for the CDR3: TGTGCCAGCAGTCGTACTACTAGCGGGAGCTACGAGCAGTACTTC.

CDR3 bases: TGTGCCAGCTCACCTGAGACAGGCTCTGGAAACACCATATATTTT. Its protein is CASSPETGSGNTIYF. The V gene is TRBV18, the J gene TRBJ1-3; D possibly corresponds to TRBD1 (6 bases). The V gene lost 3 bases and the J gene lost 0 bases, with 9 bases spanning the gap. CDR3 length equals 15 residues. Germline V gene sequence: CDR1 KGHSH, CDR2 LQKENI. The full variable domain, in which reference TRBV18 and TRBJ1-3 provide the parts outside the CDR3, is NAGVMQNPRHLVRRRGQEARLRCSPMKGHSHVYWYRQLPEEGLKFMVYLQKENIIDESGMPKERFSAEFPKEGPSILRIQQVVRGDSAAYFCASSPETGSGNTIYFGEGSWLTVV.

The V call is TRBV6-5, the J call TRBJ2-7, with 12 bases that match TRBD2. The ends lost 4 bases at V and 2 bases at J; junction bases unmatched: 3. The CDR3 is 15 amino acids. Germline V CDR1 and CDR2: MNHEY, SVGAGI. CDR3 in amino acids: CASSFLAGGTYEQYF. DNA of the CDR3: TGTGCCAGCAGTTTCCTAGCGGGAGGGACCTACGAGCAGTACTTC.

The V and J genes are TRBV27 and TRBJ2-3; possibly TRBD2 for D (7 bases). CDR1 is MNHEY, CDR2 SMNVEV, per germline (reference sequence). Trimming pared 5 bases from V and 6 bases from J, leaving 15 bases between. The CDR3 length is 14 residues. CDR3 nucleotides: TGTGCCAGCAGTCCTCTGGGGGGGCGGGATACGCAGTATTTT. Translation gives CASSPLGGRDTQYF.

This chain connects TRBV5-8 to TRBJ1-1; TRBD1 is a possible D gene (5 bases). Germline CDR1 SGHTS, CDR2 YDEGEE. V lost 7 bases to trimming and J lost 0 bases, with 10 bases between them. There are 13 residues in the CDR3. The CDR3: CASSRAVNTEAFF. The CDR3 DNA reads as TGTGCCAGCTCCAGGGCAGTGAACACTGAAGCTTTCTTT.

The chain employs TRBV6-5 and TRBJ1-6, with 8 bases matching TRBD1. CDR3 length equals 13 residues. CDR1 and CDR2 (germline): MNHEY, SVGAGI. With V trimmed by 7 bases and J by 6 bases, 2 bases remained unmatched. The CDR3 sequence: CASNRGGNSPLHF. The CDR3 DNA reads TGTGCCAGCAACAGGGGGGGTAATTCACCCCTCCACTTT.

The V and J genes are TRBV18 and TRBJ2-7, with 9 bases that match TRBD1. The V and J ends lost 5 bases and 1 base, in that order; junction bases with no gene match: 3. CDR1 and CDR2 from the germline V gene are KGHSH and LQKENI. CDR3 length: 14 amino acids. The CDR3 loop reads CASSSGTGSYEQYF. The CDR3 bases are TGTGCCAGCTCATCCGGGACAGGGTCCTACGAGCAGTACTTC.

V gene TRBV27 combines with J gene TRBJ1-1; D might be TRBD1 (6 bases). CDR1 and CDR2 (germline): MNHEY, SMNVEV (reference sequence). With 5 bases removed from V and 0 bases from J, the gap between germline ends came to 16 bases. The CDR3 is 16 residues long. CDR3 in amino acids: CASSIGGVSMNTEAFF. For the CDR3, the DNA is TGTGCCAGCAGTATAGGGGGGGTTTCCATGAACACTGAAGCTTTCTTT.

The chain combines TRBV7-9 with TRBJ2-1; TRBD1 matches 7 bases. The CDR3 length is 16 residues. V shed 3 bases, J shed 5 bases, and the junction held 10 bases outside the gene matches. From germline, CDR1 is SEHNR and CDR2 FQNEAQ (reference sequence). The CDR3 DNA follows: TGTGCCAGCAGCTTTGCATTTGGGACAGCGAACAATGAGCAGTTCTTC. Protein product: CASSFAFGTANNEQFF.

This sequence joins TRBV19 and TRBJ1-1; D is undetermined. The V and J ends lost 2 bases and 3 bases respectively, with 10 bases between them. This CDR3 spans 14 amino acids. The V gene's germline CDR1 is LNHDA and CDR2 SQIVND (reference sequence). CDR3 protein: CASSIRGVYTEAFF. CDR3 nucleotides: TGTGCCAGTAGTATACGCGGGGTGTACACTGAAGCTTTCTTT.

The chain uses TRBV9 and TRBJ1-3; TRBD1 aligns across 7 bases. V shed 0 bases and J 3 bases; nucleotides not matched to a gene: 6. CDR3 length equals 16 residues. Germline values: CDR1 SGDLS, CDR2 YYNGEE. CDR3 in amino acids: CASSVGTGSIGNTIYF. For the CDR3, the DNA is TGTGCCAGCAGCGTAGGGACAGGTTCGATTGGAAACACCATATATTTT.

V usage is TRBV6-4 and J usage is TRBJ1-6; 9 positions agree with TRBD1. This CDR3 has 15 amino acids. Germline lookup yields CDR1 MRHNA and CDR2 SNTAGT. Trimming removed 2 bases from V and 7 bases from J; junction bases left unmatched: 3. This chain's CDR3 is CASSDGGQGNSPLHF. The CDR3 nucleotides are TGTGCCAGCAGTGACGGAGGACAGGGGAATTCACCCCTCCACTTT.

The chain uses TRBV28 and TRBJ2-1; 7 bases are a match to TRBD2. Germline CDR1 and CDR2: MDHEN and SYDVKM. The CDR3 loop spans 19 amino acids. The V segment lost 3 bases and the J segment 0 bases; nucleotides outside the gene matches: 14. The CDR3 loop reads CASSFHRGSSSVSYNEQFF. CDR3 coding DNA: TGTGCCAGCAGTTTCCATCGCGGGAGTTCCTCCGTCTCCTACAATGAGCAGTTCTTC. Full variable domain (outside the CDR3, taken from reference TRBV28 and TRBJ2-1): DVKVTQSSRYLVKRTGEKVFLECVQDMDHENMFWYRQDPGLGLRLIYFSYDVKMKEKGDIPEGYSVSREKKERFSLILESASTNQTSMYLCASSFHRGSSSVSYNEQFFGPGTRLTVL.

The chain employs TRBV5-4 and TRBJ2-1; 12 bases fit TRBD2. This CDR3 has 18 residues. The junction had 6 bases not matched to a gene; V was cut back by 0 bases and J by 2 bases. From germline, CDR1 is SGHNT and CDR2 YYREEE (reference sequence). CDR3 nucleotide sequence: TGTGCCAGCAGCTTGGCATGGACTAGCGGGGCTCCCTACAATGAGCAGTTCTTC. This sequence encodes CASSLAWTSGAPYNEQFF. The variable domain in full, with the rest retrieved from reference TRBV5-4 and TRBJ2-1, is ETGVTQSPTHLIKTRGQQVTLRCSSQSGHNTVSWYQQALGQGPQFIFQYYREEENGRGNFPPRFSGLQFPNYSSELNVNALELDDSALYLCASSLAWTSGAPYNEQFFGPGTRLTVL.

The J gene is TRBJ2-1, the V gene TRBV9; weak D call: TRBD1 (6 bases). Trimming stripped 3 bases from V and 6 bases from J, with 13 bases between. The CDR3 is 14 amino acids. Looked up from germline, CDR1 is SGDLS and CDR2 is YYNGEE. CDR3 in amino acids: CASSARGSGNEQFF. Written as DNA, the CDR3 is TGTGCCAGCAGCGCCAGGGGTTCCGGCAATGAGCAGTTCTTC.

The gene calls are TRBV11-2 and TRBJ1-1; possible D gene TRBD1, 6 bases. The CDR3 runs 14 residues. Per germline, CDR1 SGHAT and CDR2 FQNNGV. Trimming removed 1 base at V and 4 bases at J, with 10 bases between. The CDR3 nucleotides read TGTGCCAGCAGCTTAGGGGGGACAATCACTGAAGCTTTCTTT. As protein: CASSLGGTITEAFF.

The chain joins TRBV19 to TRBJ2-7, with 9 nucleotides matching TRBD1. This CDR3 is built from 13 residues. With V trimmed by 6 bases and J by 6 bases, 6 bases remained unmatched. Germline loops: CDR1 LNHDA, CDR2 SQIVND (reference sequence). The CDR3 here is CASRRTGEGEQYF. CDR3 DNA: TGTGCCAGTAGAAGGACAGGGGAAGGCGAGCAGTACTTC.

The V and J genes are TRBV5-4 and TRBJ2-1; 11 bases fit TRBD2. The CDR3 runs to 16 residues. Trimming took 4 bases from V and 10 from J; bases not matched to a gene: 13. CDR1 is SGHNT, CDR2 YYREEE, per germline (reference sequence). The CDR3 sequence: CASSHSSGGLHGEQFF. The CDR3 region has the DNA TGTGCCAGCAGCCATTCTAGCGGGGGGTTGCACGGAGAGCAGTTCTTC.

The V call is TRBV11-1, the J call TRBJ1-2; D is ambiguous. V dropped 5 bases and J dropped 7 bases, with 8 bases sitting between them. Germline CDR1 is SGHAT and CDR2 is FQDESV (reference sequence). The CDR3 length is 11 residues. Here the CDR3 reads CASSQVGGYTF. Written as DNA, the CDR3 is TGTGCCAGCAGCCAGGTTGGTGGCTACACCTTC.